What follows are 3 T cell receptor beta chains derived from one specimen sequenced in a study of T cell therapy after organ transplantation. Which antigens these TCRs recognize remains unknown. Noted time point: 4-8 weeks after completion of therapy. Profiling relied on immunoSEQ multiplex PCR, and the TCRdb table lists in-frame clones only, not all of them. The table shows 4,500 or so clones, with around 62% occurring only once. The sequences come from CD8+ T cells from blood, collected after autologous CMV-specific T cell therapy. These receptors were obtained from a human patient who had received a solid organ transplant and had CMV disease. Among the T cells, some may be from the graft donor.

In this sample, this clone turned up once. As DNA, the CDR3 is TGCGCCACCAGACATACGGGACAGGGTATATGGGAGACCCAGTACTTC. This sequence encodes CATRHTGQGIWETQYF. This rearrangement joins TRBV10-1 to TRBJ2-5; 9 bases fit TRBD1. The trim removed 10 bases at V and 5 bases at J, leaving 17 bases unmatched. The CDR3 has 16 residues. The V gene's germline CDR1 is WNHNN and CDR2 SYGVQD (reference sequence).

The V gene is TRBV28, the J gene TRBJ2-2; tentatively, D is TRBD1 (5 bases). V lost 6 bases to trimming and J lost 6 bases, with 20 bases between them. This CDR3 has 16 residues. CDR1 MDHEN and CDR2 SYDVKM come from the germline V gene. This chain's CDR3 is CASRLRARVSSGELFF. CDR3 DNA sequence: TGTGCCAGCAGACTGAGAGCCAGGGTTTCGTCCGGGGAGCTGTTTTTT.

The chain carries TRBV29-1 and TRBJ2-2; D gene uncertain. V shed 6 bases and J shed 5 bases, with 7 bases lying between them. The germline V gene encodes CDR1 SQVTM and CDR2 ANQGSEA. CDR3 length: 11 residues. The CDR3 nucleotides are TGCAGCGTCGGTGTGACCGGGGAGCTGTTTTTT. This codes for CSVGVTGELFF.